A selection of T cell receptor beta chains follows, all from one sample in a study of vaccination and CD4 T cells after COVID-19. Their antigens are not known. TCRdb re-derived calls from the PCR reads in MiXCR, one entry per CDR3 protein. The sample shows about 19,000 distinct CDR3 sequences, about half of them seen only once. The sequencing used CD4+ T cells from blood, cultured in vitro, collected after SARS-CoV-2 vaccination. Every receptor here comes from a human donor who had recovered from COVID-19. Each CDR3 is given with its conserved first and last residue. Each record gives: clone size, V gene, CDR3 protein. Clone size appears in some rows only: once, few, many, or a class for an expanded clone.

abundance: NA; v_gene: TRBV18; CDR3aa: CASSPSTSRNSPLHF
abundance: NA; v_gene: TRBV5-4; CDR3aa: CASSFSGGAMGYTF
abundance: NA; v_gene: TRBV19; CDR3aa: CAAGPGNIQYF
abundance: NA; v_gene: TRBV7-2; CDR3aa: CASSYGRYNEQFF
abundance: NA; v_gene: TRBV6-2/TRBV6-3; CDR3aa: CASSYSTQNQPQHF
abundance: NA; v_gene: TRBV20-1; CDR3aa: CSARRVRSGRISYEQYF
abundance: NA; v_gene: TRBV6-2/TRBV6-3; CDR3aa: CASSYSLFPQYF
abundance: NA; v_gene: TRBV29-1; CDR3aa: CSVAHSVNSPLHF
abundance: few; v_gene: TRBV27; CDR3aa: CASSDPNTEAFF
abundance: NA; v_gene: TRBV7-6; CDR3aa: CASSPLGGGNTEAFF
abundance: NA; v_gene: TRBV30; CDR3aa: CAWSVRQGANYGYTF
abundance: once; v_gene: TRBV30; CDR3aa: CACPGLYGYTF
abundance: few; v_gene: TRBV11-3; CDR3aa: CASSLEHRLVTF
abundance: NA; v_gene: TRBV19; CDR3aa: CASSTQTERGGYTF
abundance: NA; v_gene: TRBV5-1; CDR3aa: CASSSGTLGEKLFF
abundance: once; v_gene: TRBV9; CDR3aa: CASSVGGGDNQPQHF
abundance: NA; v_gene: TRBV11-1; CDR3aa: CASSPRQTYEQYF
abundance: NA; v_gene: TRBV30; CDR3aa: CAWSLWDGNQPQHF
abundance: NA; v_gene: TRBV7-3; CDR3aa: CASSLIPTGGTNTQYF
abundance: NA; v_gene: TRBV19; CDR3aa: CASSQGRASNYGYTF
abundance: NA; v_gene: TRBV28; CDR3aa: CASSLIRGGYTF
abundance: NA; v_gene: TRBV25-1; CDR3aa: CASSDRTDYNSPLHF
abundance: NA; v_gene: TRBV20-1; CDR3aa: CSARGPQETQYF
abundance: NA; v_gene: TRBV28; CDR3aa: CASSLWVGTGSNQPQHF
abundance: NA; v_gene: TRBV7-2; CDR3aa: CASSLVTEDSQYF
abundance: few; v_gene: TRBV7-9; CDR3aa: CASSSFAGTYYGYTF
abundance: NA; v_gene: TRBV19; CDR3aa: CASSMGLAAANEQFF
abundance: NA; v_gene: TRBV7-2; CDR3aa: CASSLTSGNTGELFF
abundance: NA; v_gene: TRBV9; CDR3aa: CASSIGASSSPLHF
abundance: NA; v_gene: TRBV7-3; CDR3aa: CASSPSGGNYGYTF
abundance: NA; v_gene: TRBV11-2; CDR3aa: CASSFSQGRSNYGYTF
abundance: NA; v_gene: TRBV19; CDR3aa: CASSTVLGPYEQYF
abundance: NA; v_gene: TRBV21-1; CDR3aa: CAPPTGKANYGYTF
abundance: NA; v_gene: TRBV5-1; CDR3aa: CASSPGLGQGNSPLHF
abundance: NA; v_gene: TRBV2; CDR3aa: CASSARDRGRSGYTF
abundance: few; v_gene: TRBV7-9; CDR3aa: CASSLSAGYNSPLHF
abundance: NA; v_gene: TRBV11-3; CDR3aa: CASSPLTGVNTEAFF
abundance: NA; v_gene: TRBV6-1; CDR3aa: CASTTGANMNTEAFF
abundance: NA; v_gene: TRBV7-9; CDR3aa: CASSIPSGVGPKYNEQFF
abundance: once; v_gene: TRBV20-1; CDR3aa: CSTLYWDSTYEQYF
abundance: NA; v_gene: TRBV7-2; CDR3aa: CASSAKWGVTGNEQFF
abundance: NA; v_gene: TRBV1; CDR3aa: CTSSPTGGGHEQYF
abundance: few; v_gene: TRBV19; CDR3aa: CASSTLAGQGYEQYF
abundance: NA; v_gene: TRBV19; CDR3aa: CATDRGRGPQHF
abundance: NA; v_gene: TRBV28; CDR3aa: CASSFLRTGSGYGYTF
abundance: few; v_gene: TRBV20-1; CDR3aa: CSASLGWYGYTF
abundance: NA; v_gene: TRBV4-2; CDR3aa: CASSQDVGLGSSYEQYF
abundance: NA; v_gene: TRBV20-1; CDR3aa: CSARVSPGPDSGNTIYF